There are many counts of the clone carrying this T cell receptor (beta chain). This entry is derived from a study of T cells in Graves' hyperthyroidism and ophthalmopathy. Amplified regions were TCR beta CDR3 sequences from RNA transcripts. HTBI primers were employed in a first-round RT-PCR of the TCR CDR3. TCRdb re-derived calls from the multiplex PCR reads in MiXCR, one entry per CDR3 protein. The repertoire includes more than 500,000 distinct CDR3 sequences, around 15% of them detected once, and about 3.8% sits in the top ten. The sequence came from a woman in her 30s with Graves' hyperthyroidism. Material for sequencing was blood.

CDR3 in amino acids: CASSLGGATGELFF. The DNA of the CDR3 is TGCGCCAGCAGCTTGGGGGGTGCCACCGGGGAGCTGTTTTTT. The gene calls are TRBV5-1 and TRBJ2-2; D gene ambiguous. This CDR3 has 14 residues. Germline V gene lookup returns CDR1 SGHRS and CDR2 YFSETQ. The ends were cut back, 0 bases at V and 4 bases at J, with 7 bases in the middle.